The present T cell receptor (beta chain) was sequenced within a study of cytomegalovirus exposure and HLA in healthy donors. Study-level background: Earlier findings included roughly 120 million unique TCR beta sequences obtained from approximately 170 million T cells.

Use of 60 Vbeta and 13 Jbeta primers characterized the PCR. Generated by immunoSEQ multiplex PCR, the TCRdb table keeps only in-frame clones and is missing some. Among 150,000 to 200,000 clones, 82% were seen once, and the ten largest hold about 1.5%. Trimming took off 0 bases at V and 6 bases at J, with 12 bases between the two ends. CDR3 length: 14 residues. Germline V lookup: CDR1 SGHNT, CDR2 YYREEE (reference sequence). This receptor was obtained from a man aged 35 to 55 in good health and CMV-seronegative. The V call is TRBV5-4, the J call TRBJ1-1; D uncertain. Input material: PBMCs. CDR3 sequence: CASSLDGVRPEAFF. CDR3 nucleotides: TGTGCCAGCAGCTTGGACGGGGTGAGGCCTGAAGCTTTCTTT.